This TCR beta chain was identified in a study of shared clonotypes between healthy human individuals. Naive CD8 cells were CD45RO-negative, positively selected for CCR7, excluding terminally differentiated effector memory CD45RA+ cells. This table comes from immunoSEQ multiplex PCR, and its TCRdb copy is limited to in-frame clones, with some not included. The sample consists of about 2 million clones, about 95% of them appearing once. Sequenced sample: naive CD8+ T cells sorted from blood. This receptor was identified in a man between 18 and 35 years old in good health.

The CDR3 DNA is TGTGCCAGCAGTGGTAGTTCCTACGGTGCCAAAAACATTCAGTACTTC. Translation gives CASSGSSYGAKNIQYF. V usage is TRBV2 and J usage is TRBJ2-4; D remains unclear. The CDR3 has 16 amino acids. V lost 4 bases and J 1 base, leaving 14 bases between the germline ends. Germline assignment: CDR1 SNHLY and CDR2 FYNNEI.